This T cell receptor beta chain was observed in a study of blood T cell repertoires in COVID-19. The overall study: Sources were T cells, B-cell-depleted T cells, or PBMCs; the material itself was cDNA or gDNA.

Germline loops: CDR1 SQVTM, CDR2 ANQGSEA. Trimming at V came to 6 bases and at J to 3 bases, leaving 13 bases not matched to a gene. The CDR3 spans 15 residues. Authors' analysis steps: Reference gene primers were amplified, and this amplification served to estimate nucleated cell counts. Some clones are missing from TCRdb's copy, which holds only in-frame ones; the method was immunoSEQ multiplex PCR. Clone size and V and J calls were adopted from that table, with D and trimming inferred from the DNA. The sample records about 160,000 clones, around 90% being singletons. This clone was picked up one time.

The chain uses TRBV29-1 and TRBJ1-2; the match to TRBD1 covers 7 bases. The receptor comes from a woman aged 55-69 years with active or convalescent COVID-19. Sequencing was performed on peripheral blood. CDR3: CSVPSTGTSDYGYTF. The CDR3 DNA reads TGCAGCGTCCCCTCGACAGGGACCTCTGACTATGGCTACACCTTC.